This T cell receptor (beta chain) was retrieved from a study of T cell responses to AZD1222 COVID-19 vaccine. Generated by immunoSEQ multiplex PCR, the TCRdb table keeps only in-frame clones and is missing some. The sample contains about 120,000 clones, approximately 86% of which appear only once. V gave up 2 bases and J gave up 11 bases, with 18 bases separating them. This CDR3 is built from 14 residues. Germline assignment: CDR1 SNHLY and CDR2 FYNNEI. The chain carries TRBV2 and TRBJ1-1; tentative D call: TRBD1 (5 bases). This sample comprised peripheral blood, obtained 28 days after the second AZD1222 dose. This TCR was recovered from an adult who received the AZD1222 COVID-19 vaccine. The CDR3 sequence is CASSEINGRARAFF. The CDR3 DNA follows: TGTGCCAGCAGTGAAATTAACGGCAGGGCTCGGGCTTTCTTT.